Listed below are T cell receptor beta chains from one sample, sequenced in a study of human T cells and chemical hapten exposure. Each CDR3 protein is one row after TCRdb ran MiXCR on the RACE reads. The sample holds 300,000 to 400,000 distinct CDR3 sequences, around 7% seen once. This sample comprised whole blood, obtained in connection with sensitization to the hapten diphenylcyclopropenone (DPC). These receptors all come from a young woman with alopecia areata. Some clones in this sample may be carry-over from other donors' samples. CDR3s include the opening cysteine and the closing phenylalanine or tryptophan. The D gene is left open where the match is weak. Clone size is given for some rows only: seen once, a few or many times, or a class if the clone is expanded.

j_call | d_call | clone_size | v_call | cdr3_nt | cdr3_aa
TRBJ2-1 | . | many | TRBV10-3 | TGTGCCATCAGTAAAGGACAAGACAATGAGCAGTTCTTC | CAISKGQDNEQFF
TRBJ2-2 | TRBD1 | few | TRBV7-2 | TGTGCCAGCAGCTTCCGGGACAGCATTAACACCGGGGAGCTGTTTTTT | CASSFRDSINTGELFF
TRBJ2-3 | . | few | TRBV20-1 | TGCAGTGCTCTTCCCGGACCGGGGAGAGATACGCAGTATTTT | CSALPGPGRDTQYF
TRBJ2-4 | TRBD2 | many | TRBV20-1 | TGCAGTGCAGACGGGACTAGCGGGGGGGTAGCCAAAAACATTCAGTACTTC | CSADGTSGGVAKNIQYF
TRBJ1-4 | TRBD1 | many | TRBV24-1 | TGTGCCACCAGTGATGGTACAGGGGGCGGCGGTGAAAAACTGTTTTTT | CATSDGTGGGGEKLFF
TRBJ2-4 | TRBD1 | . | TRBV20-1 | TGCAGTGCCGGACAGGGGGCGGAACGGCTAGCCAAAAACATTCAGTACTTC | CSAGQGAERLAKNIQYF
TRBJ2-7 | . | . | TRBV27 | TGTGCCACAAAAACCCCGGGCTACGAGCAGTACTTC | CATKTPGYEQYF
TRBJ2-1 | TRBD2 | . | TRBV6-2/TRBV6-3 | TGTGCCAGCAGCAGACTAGCGGGGGCAAATGAGCAGTTCTTC | CASSRLAGANEQFF
TRBJ1-1 | . | . | TRBV6-5 | TGTGCCAGCAGTTTTCTCCAGAACACTGAAGCTTTCTTT | CASSFLQNTEAFF
TRBJ1-1 | TRBD1 | . | TRBV9 | TGTGCCAGCAGCGTCGGACAGGGGAAGGGCACTGAAGCTTTCTTT | CASSVGQGKGTEAFF
TRBJ1-2 | . | few | TRBV5-4 | TGTGCCAGCAGCCCCTGGGGGGTCTATGGCTACACCTTC | CASSPWGVYGYTF
TRBJ1-5 | . | few | TRBV7-9 | TGTGCCAGCAGCTTAGCCAAGCAGGGGATTCGCAATCAGCCCCAGCATTTT | CASSLAKQGIRNQPQHF